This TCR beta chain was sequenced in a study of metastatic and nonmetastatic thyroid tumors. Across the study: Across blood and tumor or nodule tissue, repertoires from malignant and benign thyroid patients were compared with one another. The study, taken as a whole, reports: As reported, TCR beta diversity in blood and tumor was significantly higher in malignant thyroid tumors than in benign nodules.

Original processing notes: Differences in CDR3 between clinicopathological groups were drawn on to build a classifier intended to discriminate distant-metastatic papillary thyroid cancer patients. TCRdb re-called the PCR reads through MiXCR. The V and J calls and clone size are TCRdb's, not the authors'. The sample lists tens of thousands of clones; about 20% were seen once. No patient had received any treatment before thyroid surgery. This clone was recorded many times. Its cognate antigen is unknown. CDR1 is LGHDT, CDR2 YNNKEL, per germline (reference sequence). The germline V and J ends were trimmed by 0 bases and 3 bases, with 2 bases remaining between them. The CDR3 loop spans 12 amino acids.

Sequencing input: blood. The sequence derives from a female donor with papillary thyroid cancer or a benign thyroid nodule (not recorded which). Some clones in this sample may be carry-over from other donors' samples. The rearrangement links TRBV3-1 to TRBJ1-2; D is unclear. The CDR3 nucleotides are TGTGCCAGCAGCCAAGATTACTATGGCTACACCTTC. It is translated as CASSQDYYGYTF. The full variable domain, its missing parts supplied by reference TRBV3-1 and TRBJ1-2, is DTAVSQTPKYLVTQMGNDKSIKCEQNLGHDTMYWYKQDSKKFLKIMFSYNNKELIINETVPNRFSPKSPDKAHLNLHINSLELGDSAVYFCASSQDYYGYTFGSGTRLTVV.